This T cell receptor beta chain was retrieved from a study of T cell responses to AZD1222 COVID-19 vaccine. Overall study results and limits: In the spike-specific TCR repertoire, nearly half reportedly target unmutated variant regions. The study found Spike-specific TCR breadth and depth rose after two AZD1222 doses. Donors skewed white British and female; clonal diversity was possibly underestimated. Baseline serology detected seropositivity in only 6 or 7 AZD1222 recipients.

Germline lookup yields CDR1 SNHLY and CDR2 FYNNEI. The CDR3 sequence is 14 residues long. With 6 bases clipped from V and 1 base from J, the junction kept 0 bases outside the gene matches. Clones were read by immunoSEQ multiplex PCR, and TCRdb kept only the in-frame ones, dropping some. Of 200,000 or so clones listed, about 93% are singletons. Comment on this clone: The antigen is not known.

The clonotype was recovered from an adult in good health. The material was peripheral blood, obtained on day 0 of MenACWY control vaccination. The V and J genes are TRBV2 and TRBJ2-3; 11 bases are a match to TRBD2. CDR3: CASRTSGGTDTQYF. CDR3 DNA sequence: TGTGCCAGCAGGACTAGCGGGGGCACAGATACGCAGTATTTT.